The next 26 T cell receptor beta chains were all read from a single sample in a study of blood T cell repertoires in COVID-19. The assay was immunoSEQ multiplex PCR, and TCRdb's table has in-frame clones only and misses some. The sample consists of roughly 200,000 clones, about 78% of them appearing once. Specimen: peripheral blood. All receptors derive from a woman in her fifties or sixties with active or convalescent COVID-19.

The J gene is TRBJ2-3, the V gene TRBV11-2; 11 bases line up with TRBD2. CDR1 SGHAT and CDR2 FQNNGV come from the germline V gene. Unmatched junction bases numbered 12, after V lost 3 bases and J lost 4 bases. There are 18 residues in the CDR3. The CDR3 nucleotides are TGTGCCAGCAGCTTGGGGGTTACTAGCGGGGGCTCGGCAGATACGCAGTATTTT. Its protein product is CASSLGVTSGGSADTQYF.

This rearrangement joins TRBV7-2 to TRBJ2-7, with 11 bases that match TRBD1. Germline V CDR1 and CDR2: SGHTA, FQGNSA. This CDR3 has 17 residues. Germline trimming cut 6 bases from V and 2 bases from J; bases unmatched to any gene: 12. The CDR3 loop is CASSSRPPGQGAYEQYF. Written as DNA, the CDR3 is TGTGCCAGCAGTTCCAGGCCTCCGGGACAGGGGGCCTACGAGCAGTACTTC.

A single count supports this clone. The chain joins TRBV27 to TRBJ2-1; D might be TRBD1 (7 bases). The CDR3 has 15 amino acids. Germline V gene data show CDR1 as MNHEY and CDR2 as SMNVEV (reference sequence). V was cut by 4 bases and J by 0 bases, with 10 bases left in between. CDR3 region: CASSSGGPSYNEQFF. The CDR3 DNA follows: TGTGCCAGCAGTTCAGGGGGGCCCTCCTACAATGAGCAGTTCTTC.

The rearrangement uses TRBV2 and TRBJ1-2; no clear D gene. Deletions cut 1 base from V and 8 bases from J, with 11 bases between. The CDR3 covers 13 residues. From germline, CDR1 is SNHLY and CDR2 FYNNEI. The CDR3 is CASSEVSKRGYTF. In nucleotides, the CDR3 is TGTGCCAGCAGTGAAGTTAGCAAACGGGGCTACACCTTC.

This clone was detected a few times. An end of the junction does not agree with germline; a read error may underlie this. As DNA, the CDR3 is TGTGCCACCAGTGGTCAGCGCAGCTGGAGCAGAGATACGCAGTATTTT. It yields the protein CATSGQRSWSRDTQYF. This chain links TRBV24-1 with TRBJ2-3; D call uncertain. The CDR3 contains 16 residues. The germline V gene has CDR1 KGHDR and CDR2 SFDVKD.

The gene calls are TRBV6-5 and TRBJ2-7; 11 nucleotides agree with TRBD1. V lost 4 bases to trimming and J lost 1 base; unmatched junction nucleotides: 3. Germline V gives CDR1 MNHEY, CDR2 SVGAGI. There are 15 residues in the CDR3. CDR3 region: CASSSGTGGSYEQYF. For the CDR3, the DNA is TGTGCCAGCAGTTCCGGGACAGGGGGATCCTACGAGCAGTACTTC.

The V and J genes are TRBV19 and TRBJ2-2; 8 bases map to TRBD1. The CDR3 is 14 amino acids. J was trimmed by 3 bases and V by 4 bases; bases with no gene match: 1. Germline V lookup: CDR1 LNHDA, CDR2 SQIVND (reference sequence). The CDR3 nucleotides are TGTGCCAGTAGTAGACAGGGGTACACCGGGGAGCTGTTTTTT. Translating gives CASSRQGYTGELFF.

The chain links TRBV18 to TRBJ1-3; D call uncertain. The CDR3 is made up of 15 amino acids. From germline, CDR1 is KGHSH and CDR2 LQKENI. Trimming took off 3 bases at V and 0 bases at J, with 9 bases between the two ends. The CDR3 protein is CASSPGGSSGNTIYF. The DNA for the CDR3 is TGTGCCAGCTCACCGGGAGGGAGCTCTGGAAACACCATATATTTT.

The V and J genes are TRBV6-6 and TRBJ2-4; 8 nucleotides align to TRBD1. Germline CDR1 is MNHNY and CDR2 is SVGAGI (reference sequence). V was clipped by 4 bases and J by 12 bases; unmatched bases: 5. The CDR3 length is 12 residues. CDR3 protein: CASSSSGGNQYF. The DNA for the CDR3 is TGTGCCAGCAGTTCCTCAGGGGGCAATCAGTACTTC.

This chain uses TRBV6-5 with TRBJ2-3, with 9 bases aligning to TRBD2. Germline V gene data show CDR1 as MNHEY and CDR2 as SVGAGI. V lost 10 bases and J lost 12; bases outside the gene matches: 20. The CDR3 is 15 residues long. The CDR3 bases are TGTGCCACCAAATCGGGCGGGGGGGCCAGTTCGCTCCAGTATTTT. Translating it yields CATKSGGGASSLQYF.

The V gene is TRBV11-2, the J gene TRBJ2-7, with a weak D call TRBD2 (6 bases). The germline V and J ends were trimmed by 2 bases and 4 bases, with 12 bases remaining between them. The CDR3 has 14 residues. Germline V CDR1 and CDR2: SGHAT, FQNNGV. The DNA of the CDR3 is TGTGCCAGCAGCTTAATAGGTGGGGGGTACGAGCAGTACTTC. This sequence encodes CASSLIGGGYEQYF.

The V call is TRBV5-1, the J call TRBJ2-3; TRBD2 matches 13 bases. V dropped 2 bases and J dropped 6; count of bases not matched to a gene: 18. The V gene's germline CDR1 is SGHRS and CDR2 YFSETQ. The CDR3 is made up of 20 amino acids. The CDR3 is CASSLLRTSGRGGQPDTQYF. CDR3 DNA sequence: TGCGCCAGCAGCTTATTACGGACTAGCGGGAGAGGGGGGCAGCCGGATACGCAGTATTTT.

This clone was counted a single time. This sequence joins TRBV6-5 and TRBJ2-3, with a possible D match to TRBD2 (6 bases). Germline values: CDR1 MNHEY, CDR2 SVGAGI. Trimming left V 2 bases short and J 1 base short, with 13 bases between. The CDR3 length is 16 residues. CDR3 region: CASSYGRDLGTDTQYF. The DNA of the CDR3 is TGTGCCAGCAGTTACGGGCGGGACCTAGGCACAGATACGCAGTATTTT.

The chain combines TRBV7-8 with TRBJ1-2; no definite D call. CDR3 length equals 13 residues. The V end was cut by 1 base, the J end by 5 bases, with 8 bases between. Germline V CDR1 and CDR2: SGHVS, FQNEAQ. In nucleotides, the CDR3 is TGTGCCAGCAGCTTAGTGATCAGTTATGGCTACACCTTC. Amino acids: CASSLVISYGYTF.

The chain uses TRBV30 and TRBJ1-2, with 8 positions matching TRBD1. The CDR3 runs 14 residues. Unmatched junction bases numbered 7, after V lost 3 bases and J lost 4 bases. Germline V gives CDR1 GTSNPN, CDR2 SVGIG (reference sequence). The CDR3 sequence: CAWSRGPQTYGYTF. The CDR3 DNA is TGTGCCTGGAGCAGGGGGCCCCAAACCTATGGCTACACCTTC.

The chain carries TRBV27 and TRBJ2-5, with a possible D match to TRBD1 (6 bases). This CDR3 has 13 amino acids. Germline V gene data show CDR1 as MNHEY and CDR2 as SMNVEV (reference sequence). The ends were cut back, 6 bases at V and 5 bases at J, with 13 bases in the middle. The CDR3: CASRVTGGETQYF. The CDR3 nucleotides are TGTGCCAGCAGAGTGACAGGTGGTGAGACCCAGTACTTC.

This clone was seen a handful of times. The gene calls are TRBV28 and TRBJ1-5, with D unresolved. The germline CDR1 and CDR2 sequences are MDHEN and SYDVKM. The V end was cut by 6 bases, the J end by 1 base, with 19 bases between. The CDR3 has 17 residues. This CDR3 reads CASSPSRPRLSNQPQHF. CDR3 bases: TGTGCCAGCAGCCCTTCTCGGCCCAGGCTGAGCAATCAGCCCCAGCATTTT.

The chain links TRBV4-3 to TRBJ2-1; D may be TRBD1 (5 bases). V was trimmed by 0 bases and J by 6 bases, leaving 15 bases between them. The CDR3 length is 16 residues. Germline V gives CDR1 LGHNA, CDR2 YSLEER. CDR3 sequence (DNA): TGCGCCAGCAGCCAAGATCGGCAGGGCAGGATCAATGAGCAGTTCTTC. This encodes CASSQDRQGRINEQFF.

J is TRBJ2-2 and V is TRBV11-3; 8 bases agree with TRBD1. The germline CDR1 and CDR2 sequences are SGHNT and YENEEA. The length of the CDR3 is 15 residues. The V and J ends lost 3 bases and 7 bases, in that order; junction bases with no gene match: 7. CDR3 protein: CASSFFQGAGGELFF. The CDR3 DNA follows: TGTGCCAGCAGCTTCTTCCAGGGGGCAGGCGGGGAGCTGTTTTTT.

The J gene is TRBJ1-2, the V gene TRBV28, with TRBD1 matching over 10 bases. The CDR3 totals 15 residues. After removal of 6 bases from V and 7 bases from J, the junction contained 11 bases not matched to a gene. Germline V gives CDR1 MDHEN, CDR2 SYDVKM. The CDR3 region is CASRNYGTGAGGYTF. CDR3 nucleotides: TGTGCCAGCAGAAACTACGGGACAGGGGCTGGTGGCTACACCTTC.

The chain couples TRBV5-5 to TRBJ1-6; D possibly corresponds to TRBD1 (5 bases). The V gene's germline CDR1 is SGHKS and CDR2 YYEKEE (reference sequence). V was shortened by 3 bases and J by 7 bases, with 17 bases between the two germline ends. The length of the CDR3 is 16 residues. The CDR3, as DNA: TGTGCCAGCAGCTCCCGGACATCACCCACGAATTCACCCCTCCACTTT. It yields the protein CASSSRTSPTNSPLHF.

The J gene is TRBJ2-1, the V gene TRBV15; D is perhaps TRBD2 (6 bases). The CDR3 contains 12 residues. V was shortened by 5 bases and J by 15 bases, with 17 bases between the two germline ends. Germline V gene data show CDR1 as LNHNV and CDR2 as YYDKDF (reference sequence). The CDR3 protein is CATSLGLVEWFF. The CDR3 DNA reads TGTGCCACCAGCCTGGGACTCGTCGAGTGGTTCTTC.

This clone has a count of ten or more. V and J are TRBV5-1 and TRBJ2-1; D gene ambiguous. The CDR3 sequence is 12 residues long. The germline CDR1 and CDR2 sequences are SGHRS and YFSETQ. V was trimmed by 5 bases and J by 9 bases, leaving 12 bases between them. The CDR3 coding sequence is TGCGCCAGCAGTCCACTTTCAGGTGAGCAGTTCTTC. It codes for CASSPLSGEQFF.

V and J are TRBV5-1 and TRBJ1-1, with D hard to call. Trimming removed 0 bases from V and 5 bases from J, with 14 bases in between. This CDR3 region has 15 residues. The germline gives CDR1 SGHRS, CDR2 YFSETQ. The CDR3 loop is CASSLGTDGGTEAFF. CDR3 in DNA: TGCGCCAGCAGCTTGGGGACGGACGGCGGGACTGAAGCTTTCTTT.

The chain carries TRBV6-5 and TRBJ1-5; perhaps TRBD1 as D (5 bases). Looked up from germline, CDR1 is MNHEY and CDR2 is SVGAGI. V was cut by 2 bases and J by 6 bases, with 8 bases left in between. The CDR3 sequence is 13 residues long. The chain's CDR3 is CASSYQTVQPQHF. Here the CDR3 DNA reads TGTGCCAGCAGTTACCAGACAGTTCAGCCCCAGCATTTT.

The chain carries TRBV30 and TRBJ2-2, with 11 bases matching TRBD2. The CDR3 covers 16 residues. After removal of 5 bases from V and 4 bases from J, the junction contained 9 bases not matched to a gene. Per the germline V gene, CDR1 is GTSNPN and CDR2 is SVGIG (reference sequence). CDR3 protein: CAWGGGLAGPTGELFF. In DNA form, the CDR3 reads TGTGCCTGGGGGGGAGGACTAGCGGGTCCCACCGGGGAGCTGTTTTTT. Looking up the rest from reference TRBV30 and TRBJ2-2 gives the full variable domain: SQTIHQWPATLVQPVGSPLSLECTVEGTSNPNLYWYRQAAGRGLQLLFYSVGIGQISSEVPQNLSASRPQDRQFILSSKKLLLSDSGFYLCAWGGGLAGPTGELFFGEGSRLTVL.